This T cell receptor (beta chain) was identified in a study of a mutant IDH1 vaccine in newly diagnosed glioma. TCRdb's table, derived via immunoSEQ multiplex PCR, lists solely in-frame clones and lacks some. The data hold about 32,000 clones, with roughly 80% observed a single time. V lost 0 bases to trimming and J lost 0 bases, with 14 bases between them. Germline loops: CDR1 SGHTA, CDR2 FQGNSA. The CDR3 is 17 residues long. About this clone: Its antigen is not known.

Time point reported: week 35, safety follow-up. Doses of 300 ug of mutant IDH1 20-mer peptide were given with topical imiquimod. Eight vaccinations were given in weeks 1, 3, 5, 7, 11, 15, 19 and 23. The chain couples TRBV7-2 to TRBJ2-5, with D maybe TRBD1 (6 bases). This receptor was taken from a woman under 30 with glioma. The sample here was PBMCs, taken from a glioma patient whose treatment included an IDH1 peptide vaccine. CDR3 coding DNA: TGTGCCAGCAGCTTAGCGTACCCTGGACAGAACCAAGAGACCCAGTACTTC. As protein: CASSLAYPGQNQETQYF.